The 27 T cell receptor delta chains below all came from one sample that was sequenced in a study of Vδ1+ human thymocytes. Their antigens remain unidentified. Sequences come from RNA converted to cDNA by reverse transcription. Pooled V-gene forward primers with one constant-region reverse primer generated the CDR3 amplicons by multiplex PCR. TCRdb processed the multiplex PCR reads again with the CATT caller. Counted here are fewer than 30,000 delta-chain clones, 7.4% occurring once; the ten biggest clones make up approximately 1%. The study's findings and limits: In the thymus, TRG and TRD repertoires looked highly polyclonal with Gaussian CDR3 lengths.

Material for sequencing was Vdelta1+ gamma-delta thymocytes from the thymus. Subset: FACS-sorted CD3+ TCRalphabeta- TCRVdelta1+ TCRVdelta2- thymocytes. These receptors were obtained from a girl in the first two years of life who had congenital heart surgery.

The J gene is given as TRDJ1, and the V gene is not called. The CDR3 is 17 amino acids. In DNA, the CDR3 is TGTGCTCTTGGGGTCCCAGGGCTTCCTGAGAGCACCGATAAACTCATCTTT. This gives the protein CALGVPGLPESTDKLIF.

This clone has a handful of counts. J is TRDJ1 and V is TRAV29/DV5; the D gene is possibly TRDD3 (6 bases). The CDR3 runs to 15 residues. The germline V gene encodes CDR1 NSMFDY and CDR2 ISSIKDK. Between the trimmed V and J ends, which lost 4 bases and 3 bases, there was a span of 19 bases. The DNA of the CDR3 is TGTGCAGCAGAGAGCTACGGATGGGGGGCCGATAAACTCATCTTT. This codes for CAAESYGWGADKLIF.

Comments on this clone: A junction end diverges from the germline sequence, so it may reflect a read error. This sequence joins TRDV1 and TRDJ1; TRDD3 agrees at 9 bases. The length of the CDR3 is 21 residues. Germline CDR1 is TSWWSYY and CDR2 is QGS. CDR3 DNA sequence: TGTGCTCTTGTGGAACGTCTAGGGATTTTACCTACTGGGGGAGAGGTCGATAAACTCATCTTT. Translating gives CALVERLGILPTGGEVDKLIF.

This rearrangement joins TRDV1 to TRDJ1, with D possibly matching TRDD3 (6 bases). V gave up 1 base and J gave up 1 base, with 22 bases separating them. CDR1 TSWWSYY and CDR2 QGS come from the germline V gene. CDR3 length: 19 amino acids. The CDR3 DNA reads as TGTGCTCTTGGGGAACAATTCCGACGTGGTGGGGATCCCACCGATAAACTCATCTTT. Translation gives CALGEQFRRGGDPTDKLIF.

This clone was found a few times. The chain is built from TRDV1 and TRDJ1; D is undetermined. V was shortened by 0 bases and J by 2 bases, with 10 bases between the two germline ends. Germline V CDR1 and CDR2: TSWWSYY, QGS. The CDR3 is 15 amino acids. DNA for the CDR3: TGTGCTCTTGGGGAACTTCTCAGGCAGACCGATAAACTCATCTTT. Translated, it gives CALGELLRQTDKLIF.

This clone has just a few counts. The chain is built from TRDV1 and TRDJ1; weak D call: TRDD3 (7 bases). This CDR3 is built from 19 residues. Per the germline V gene, CDR1 is TSWWSYY and CDR2 is QGS. V lost 3 bases and J 1 base, leaving 24 bases between the germline ends. CDR3 in DNA: TGTGCTCTTGGGGAGATCCTACGTCCTCTACTGGGGACCACCGATAAACTCATCTTT. It codes for CALGEILRPLLGTTDKLIF.

The chain combines TRDV1 with TRDJ1; D possibly corresponds to TRDD3 (6 bases). Germline loops: CDR1 TSWWSYY, CDR2 QGS. CDR3 size: 16 residues. Trimming took off 3 bases at V and 0 bases at J, with 14 bases between the two ends. The chain's CDR3 is CALGERGGLDTDKLIF. The CDR3 coding sequence is TGTGCTCTTGGGGAGCGTGGGGGCCTCGACACCGATAAACTCATCTTT.

The chain employs TRDV1 and TRDJ1, with 8 nucleotides matching TRDD3. V lost 3 bases, J lost 0 bases, and 21 bases stayed unmatched. The germline V gene has CDR1 TSWWSYY and CDR2 QGS. This CDR3 has 21 amino acids. CDR3 residues: CALGDPWVWGIPAEYTDKLIF. The CDR3 DNA follows: TGTGCTCTTGGGGACCCATGGGTTTGGGGGATCCCCGCGGAGTACACCGATAAACTCATCTTT.

This clone was picked up a small number of times. This specimen includes other DNA sequences encoding the same CDR3. The genes are TRDV1 and TRDJ1; D is uncertain. The V and J ends lost 0 bases and 3 bases respectively, with 11 bases between them. Germline V gene data show CDR1 as TSWWSYY and CDR2 as QGS. The CDR3 has 15 amino acids. The CDR3 loop is CALGELGLRADKLIF. The CDR3 nucleotides are TGTGCTCTTGGGGAACTAGGTCTGCGAGCCGATAAACTCATCTTT.

The rearrangement joins TRDV1 to TRDJ1, with TRDD3 as a possible D gene (5 bases). V lost 3 bases and J 4 bases, leaving 15 bases between the germline ends. CDR1 is TSWWSYY, CDR2 QGS, per germline. The CDR3 is 15 amino acids. The CDR3 region has the DNA TGTGCTCTTGGGGACCTGAGGGGGCCCCGCGATAAACTCATCTTT. Its protein is CALGDLRGPRDKLIF.

The chain joins TRDV1 to TRDJ1, with 9 bases fitting TRDD2. Germline trimming cut 1 base from V and 2 bases from J; bases unmatched to any gene: 20. CDR1 TSWWSYY and CDR2 QGS come from the germline V gene. This CDR3 region has 21 residues. CDR3 DNA: TGTGCTCTTGGGGAACGTAGAAATGTCCCTTCCTACGCGGTGGGGACCGATAAACTCATCTTT. This codes for CALGERRNVPSYAVGTDKLIF.

The rearrangement links TRDV1 to TRDJ1, with TRDD3 identical over 7 bases. The germline gives CDR1 TSWWSYY, CDR2 QGS. This CDR3 has 19 residues. V was clipped by 1 base and J by 0 bases; unmatched bases: 14. The CDR3 DNA reads TGTGCTCTTGGGGAACCCCGGGATACCGGTTTGGGGTACACCGATAAACTCATCTTT. This encodes CALGEPRDTGLGYTDKLIF.

This clone was seen more than once but under ten times. This chain joins TRDV1 and TRDJ1, with 9 bases fitting TRDD3. The CDR3 totals 18 residues. Per germline, CDR1 TSWWSYY and CDR2 QGS. With V trimmed by 5 bases and J by 0 bases, 13 bases remained unmatched. CDR3 coding DNA: TGTGCTCTTGGGAACCCTATCTACTGGGGGAGGTACACCGATAAACTCATCTTT. Translating gives CALGNPIYWGRYTDKLIF.

The chain employs TRDV1 and TRDJ1; the D is unclear. The CDR3 is 18 residues long. Germline CDR1 is TSWWSYY and CDR2 is QGS. Deletions cut 2 bases from V and 0 bases from J, with 19 bases between. The CDR3 loop reads CALGETIPPNSYTDKLIF. In DNA, the CDR3 is TGTGCTCTTGGGGAAACGATTCCGCCGAATTCATACACCGATAAACTCATCTTT.

This clone was picked up a small number of times. The V and J genes are TRDV1 and TRDJ1; 9 nucleotides match TRDD3. The V gene end was trimmed by 2 bases and the J gene end by 2 bases; junction bases not matched to a gene: 21. The CDR3 has 21 residues. The germline gives CDR1 TSWWSYY, CDR2 QGS. CDR3 loop: CALGEGRVLLSGIRGTDKLIF. In DNA form, the CDR3 reads TGTGCTCTTGGGGAAGGGAGAGTCCTACTATCGGGGATACGCGGTACCGATAAACTCATCTTT.

This clone has more than one count but fewer than ten. The chain combines TRDV1 with TRDJ1; perhaps TRDD3 as D (8 bases). V gave up 4 bases and J gave up 0 bases, with 24 bases separating them. CDR1 and CDR2 from the germline V gene are TSWWSYY and QGS. This CDR3 has 19 residues. CDR3 sequence (DNA): TGTGCTCTTGGGGCATTCCTACCCGGGGATACTTTTTACACCGATAAACTCATCTTT. It yields the protein CALGAFLPGDTFYTDKLIF.

This clone was observed a few times. The chain links TRDV1 to TRDJ1; 9 bases are a match to TRDD3. Germline CDR1 reads TSWWSYY; CDR2 reads QGS. The CDR3 has 19 residues. With 2 bases clipped from V and 10 bases from J, the junction kept 23 bases outside the gene matches. The CDR3 loop is CALGETPTVAGGYTQRLIF. The CDR3 nucleotides are TGTGCTCTTGGGGAAACCCCTACAGTCGCCGGGGGATACACCCAGAGACTCATCTTT.

V gene TRDV1 combines with J gene TRDJ1; a possible D gene is TRDD2 (6 bases). V gave up 1 base and J gave up 0 bases, with 24 bases separating them. The CDR3 covers 20 residues. Per germline, CDR1 TSWWSYY and CDR2 QGS. CDR3 DNA sequence: TGTGCTCTTGGGGAACGGTCCTACCCCTGGGTCCGGGAGTACACCGATAAACTCATCTTT. Protein product: CALGERSYPWVREYTDKLIF.

In this sample, this clone turned up a few times. An end of the junction does not agree with germline; a read error may underlie this. The sample holds other DNA sequences that translate to the same CDR3. The chain recombines TRDV1 with TRDJ1; a possible D gene is TRDD3 (10 bases). Germline V gives CDR1 TSWWSYY, CDR2 QGS. The CDR3 runs to 21 residues. In DNA form, the CDR3 reads TGTGCCCTTGGGGAGATAACCCTTCCTACCGTGTGGGGGATACCTTTGAACAAACTCATCTTT. Its protein is CALGEITLPTVWGIPLNKLIF.

The V gene is TRDV1, the J gene TRDJ1, with 7 bases matching TRDD3. No J segment appears in TCRdb, so it was assigned here by matching the sequence to germline. CDR1 is TSWWSYY and CDR2 is QGS in the germline V gene. V lost 4 bases, J lost 1 base, and 21 bases stayed unmatched. This CDR3 spans 20 amino acids. In DNA, the CDR3 is TGTGCTCTTGGGGGAGGCCCTTCTAATTACTGGGGATCCACCACCGATAAACTCATCTTT. Encoded protein: CALGGGPSNYWGSTTDKLIF.

V is TRDV1 and J is TRDJ1; perhaps TRDD2 as D (6 bases). The CDR3 is 19 amino acids. V dropped 1 base and J dropped 6 bases, with 27 bases sitting between them. Germline-derived CDR1 and CDR2 are TSWWSYY and QGS. The CDR3 nucleotides read TGTGCTCTTGGGGAACCAGGGAATCCTACGATTCTCTGGCGGAATAAACTCATCTTT. It specifies CALGEPGNPTILWRNKLIF.

The V gene was left uncalled, and the J gene is TRDJ1; the table names TRDD3, a call not compared with the DNA. The CDR3 sequence is 21 residues long. Here the CDR3 reads CALGAYQGTTSSPRYTDKLIF. The CDR3 coding sequence is TGTGCTCTTGGGGCCTACCAAGGGACTACTTCGAGTCCAAGGTACACCGATAAACTCATCTTT.

The chain carries TRDV1 and TRDJ1, with 10 bases matching TRDD3. In germline, CDR1 is TSWWSYY, CDR2 QGS. This CDR3 contains 19 residues. Trimming cost V 4 bases and J 6 bases; bases outside gene matches: 20. The CDR3 coding sequence is TGTGCTCTTGGGGGTTCCTACGCTGGGGATCTGGGGGATAACTATAAACTCATCTTT. Protein: CALGGSYAGDLGDNYKLIF.

J is TRDJ1 and V is TRDV1; D remains unclear. The germline V gene encodes CDR1 TSWWSYY and CDR2 QGS. This CDR3 is built from 15 residues. Trimming pared 0 bases from V and 4 bases from J, leaving 12 bases between. CDR3 coding DNA: TGTGCTCTTGGGGAACTATCCCCTCAGGGCGATAAACTCATCTTT. It yields the protein CALGELSPQGDKLIF.

This chain connects TRDV1 to TRDJ1; 10 bases line up with TRDD3. The CDR3 extends over 19 amino acids. With V trimmed by 0 bases and J by 0 bases, 10 bases remained unmatched. The germline V gene encodes CDR1 TSWWSYY and CDR2 QGS. CDR3 sequence (DNA): TGTGCTCTTGGGGAACTTAGTACTACTGGGGGATCGTACACCGATAAACTCATCTTT. Translating it yields CALGELSTTGGSYTDKLIF.

The rearrangement joins TRDV1 to TRDJ1; D remains unclear. The CDR3 is 22 amino acids. The germline V gene encodes CDR1 TSWWSYY and CDR2 QGS. V lost 4 bases and J lost 0, with 33 bases in between. In DNA, the CDR3 is TGTGCTCTTGGGGGACCTGATGCCTCCCTCGAGTTTTGGTCCACGTACACCGATAAACTCATCTTT. Translating gives CALGGPDASLEFWSTYTDKLIF.

The table lists this clone with a few counts. The rearrangement links TRDV1 to TRDJ1, with a tentative D call TRDD3 (9 bases). Germline V gene sequence: CDR1 TSWWSYY, CDR2 QGS. There are 22 residues in the CDR3. The germline V and J ends were trimmed by 3 bases and 11 bases, with 43 bases remaining between them. The CDR3 DNA is TGTGCTCTTGGGGATCGGCCTTCCTATGTATATACTGGGGGACTCAAGCCTTCGAGGCTCATCTTT. Protein product: CALGDRPSYVYTGGLKPSRLIF.